The next 7 T cell receptor beta chains were all read from a single sample in a study of blood T cell repertoires in COVID-19. TCRdb's copy holds only in-frame clones and misses some; the assay was immunoSEQ multiplex PCR. The sample includes approximately 91,000 clones, around 72% of them seen just once. Material: peripheral blood. The receptors here all came from a man in his sixties or seventies with acute or convalescent COVID-19.

This chain links TRBV7-2 with TRBJ1-2; 8 bases align to TRBD1. V gave up 3 bases and J gave up 7 bases; unmatched junction bases: 16. Looked up from germline, CDR1 is SGHTA and CDR2 is FQGNSA. The CDR3 length is 17 residues. This CDR3 is CASSLDGTRTGIIGYTF. The CDR3 region has the DNA TGTGCCAGCAGCTTGGACGGCACCCGGACAGGGATAATTGGCTACACCTTC. The complete variable domain, with remaining parts taken from reference TRBV7-2 and TRBJ1-2, reads GAGVSQSPSNKVTEKGKDVELRCDPISGHTALYWYRQSLGQGLEFLIYFQGNSAPDKSGLPSDRFSAERTGGSVSTLTIQRTQQEDSAVYLCASSLDGTRTGIIGYTFGSGTRLTVV.

The J gene is TRBJ2-7, the V gene TRBV2; possible D gene TRBD2, 6 bases. Germline loops: CDR1 SNHLY, CDR2 FYNNEI. The V and J ends lost 7 bases and 0 bases respectively, with 10 bases between them. The CDR3 loop spans 13 amino acids. The CDR3 DNA reads TGTGCCAGCAACCGCGGGGACTCCTACGAGCAGTACTTC. The encoded protein is CASNRGDSYEQYF.

The chain joins TRBV11-2 to TRBJ1-2, with TRBD1 identical over 11 bases. V was clipped by 2 bases and J by 7 bases; unmatched bases: 9. Germline loops: CDR1 SGHAT, CDR2 FQNNGV. The CDR3 extends over 16 amino acids. The CDR3 spells CASSLPGGQGAGGYTF. Written as DNA, the CDR3 is TGTGCCAGCAGCTTACCCGGTGGACAGGGGGCAGGTGGCTACACCTTC. Together with reference TRBV11-2 and TRBJ1-2, the CDR3 gives the full variable domain: EAGVAQSPRYKIIEKRQSVAFWCNPISGHATLYWYQQILGQGPKLLIQFQNNGVVDDSQLPKDRFSAERLKGVDSTLKIQPAKLEDSAVYLCASSLPGGQGAGGYTFGSGTRLTVV.

CDR3 sequence reads: CAIQGAAYEQYF. The CDR3, as DNA: TGTGCCATACAGGGGGCGGCCTACGAGCAGTACTTC. V usage is TRBV10-3 and J usage is TRBJ2-7, with 9 bases that match TRBD1. The CDR3 consists of 12 residues. Germline assignment: CDR1 ENHRY and CDR2 SYGVKD. Unmatched junction bases numbered 2, after V lost 9 bases and J lost 2 bases.

This chain links TRBV7-9 with TRBJ1-4; D is possibly TRBD1 (5 bases). The germline CDR1 and CDR2 sequences are SEHNR and FQNEAQ (reference sequence). The V end lost 7 bases, the J end lost 3 bases, and 15 bases lay between the germline ends. This CDR3 is 15 amino acids long. As DNA, the CDR3 is TGTGCCAGCACTCCACGGGGGGGTCCTAATGAAAAACTGTTTTTT. Translation gives CASTPRGGPNEKLFF.

V and J are TRBV27 and TRBJ2-3; weak D call: TRBD2 (7 bases). There are 15 residues in the CDR3. V shed 6 bases and J shed 4 bases, with 17 bases lying between them. Germline CDR1 reads MNHEY; CDR2 reads SMNVEV (reference sequence). The CDR3 here is CASSHQGREADTQYF. CDR3 nucleotide sequence: TGTGCCAGCAGCCATCAGGGGAGGGAGGCAGATACGCAGTATTTT.

The count of this clone is one. The chain is built from TRBV13 and TRBJ2-7, with a possible D match to TRBD1 (6 bases). The V gene lost 1 base and the J gene lost 6 bases, with 13 bases spanning the gap. The CDR3 length is 14 residues. CDR1 and CDR2 from the germline V gene are PRHDT and FYEKMQ (reference sequence). As DNA, the CDR3 is TGTGCCAGCAGCTTAGACGCAGGGGTCGGCGAGCAGTACTTC. Its protein is CASSLDAGVGEQYF.